A selection of T cell receptor beta chains follows, all from one sample in a study of shared T cell receptors in the human thymus. Some clones are missing from TCRdb's copy, which holds only in-frame ones; the method was immunoSEQ multiplex PCR. The table includes fewer than 700,000 clones, roughly 90% detected once. This sample was also put to use in a study of human thymus T cells.

Sequenced material: thymocytes. The receptor source for this set is a boy less than two years old with a congenital heart defect. CDR3s leave out the opening cysteine and the closing phenylalanine or tryptophan. Each record gives: V gene, clone size, CDR3 protein. Size is omitted from some rows. Given values are once, few, many or a class for expanded clones.

v_gene: TRBV27
abundance: .
CDR3aa: ASSYQGITDTQY

v_gene: TRBV15
abundance: once
CDR3aa: ATSTVLGLAGVSGELF

v_gene: TRBV29-1
abundance: .
CDR3aa: SVGTGNTYEQY

v_gene: TRBV20-1
abundance: .
CDR3aa: SARDRGEF

v_gene: TRBV14
abundance: .
CDR3aa: ASSHRDNKGEQY

v_gene: TRBV19
abundance: .
CDR3aa: ASSMGLSLAKNIQY

v_gene: TRBV27
abundance: .
CDR3aa: ASGAGPKNIQY

v_gene: TRBV11-2
abundance: .
CDR3aa: ASSLAVASGDPPNEQF

v_gene: TRBV11-2
abundance: .
CDR3aa: ASSLEAAGVGETQY

v_gene: TRBV5-1
abundance: .
CDR3aa: ASSLAWAGASSYEQY

v_gene: TRBV5-6
abundance: .
CDR3aa: ASSLVKSGGGPAKNIQY

v_gene: TRBV5-8
abundance: .
CDR3aa: ASSLASGRRVYNEQF

v_gene: TRBV29-1
abundance: .
CDR3aa: SGTGGLGYT

v_gene: TRBV13
abundance: few
CDR3aa: ASSLGRGRDRVGEAF

v_gene: TRBV5-1
abundance: .
CDR3aa: ASSLLAADQHTSTDTQY

v_gene: TRBV5-4
abundance: .
CDR3aa: ASSVGVAGGLAKNIQY

v_gene: TRBV28
abundance: .
CDR3aa: ASSHQSGDSYNEQF

v_gene: TRBV28
abundance: .
CDR3aa: ASSPGQSGTGVKDTQY

v_gene: TRBV2
abundance: .
CDR3aa: ASSASGRPPLGEQY

v_gene: TRBV19
abundance: few
CDR3aa: ASSLYLAPSSYEQY

v_gene: TRBV9
abundance: .
CDR3aa: ASSVGSGRAYNEQF

v_gene: TRBV6-5
abundance: .
CDR3aa: ASSYSGTEVNNEQF

v_gene: TRBV19
abundance: .
CDR3aa: ASAASGATQY

v_gene: TRBV7-6
abundance: .
CDR3aa: ASSLANRREVDYEQY

v_gene: TRBV5-6
abundance: .
CDR3aa: ASSLATVQDNEQF

v_gene: TRBV6-6
abundance: .
CDR3aa: ASSYPDRYNEQF

v_gene: TRBV4-2
abundance: few
CDR3aa: ASSQDPPSGRAGEQF

v_gene: TRBV6-4
abundance: .
CDR3aa: ASSEMAASGSHTQY

v_gene: TRBV9
abundance: .
CDR3aa: ASSQGQAGYT

v_gene: TRBV30
abundance: .
CDR3aa: AWSPGSVFAPDTQY

v_gene: TRBV5-5
abundance: .
CDR3aa: ASRVGAGSYEQY